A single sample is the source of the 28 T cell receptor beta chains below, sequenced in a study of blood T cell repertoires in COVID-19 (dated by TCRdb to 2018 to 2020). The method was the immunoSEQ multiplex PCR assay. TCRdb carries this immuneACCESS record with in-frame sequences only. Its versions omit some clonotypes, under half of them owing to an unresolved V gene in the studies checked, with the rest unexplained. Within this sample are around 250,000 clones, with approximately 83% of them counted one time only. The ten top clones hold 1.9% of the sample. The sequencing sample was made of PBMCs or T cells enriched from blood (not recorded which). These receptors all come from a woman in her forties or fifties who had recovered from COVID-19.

CDR3 in DNA: TGTGCCAGCAGCGTAGAGGTCGGGAGGCCCTACGAGCAGTACTTC. Residues: CASSVEVGRPYEQYF. The rearrangement links TRBV9 to TRBJ2-7; 7 bases align to TRBD2. After removal of 0 bases from V and 2 bases from J, the junction contained 5 bases not matched to a gene. The CDR3 consists of 15 residues. CDR1 and CDR2 (germline): SGDLS, YYNGEE.

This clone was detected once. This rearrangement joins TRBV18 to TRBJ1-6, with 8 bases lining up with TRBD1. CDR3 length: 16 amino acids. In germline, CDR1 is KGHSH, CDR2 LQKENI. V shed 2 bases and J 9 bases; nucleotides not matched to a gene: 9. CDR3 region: CASSPSTGGSGSPLHF. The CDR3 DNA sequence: TGTGCCAGCTCACCAAGCACAGGGGGAAGTGGTTCACCCCTCCACTTT.

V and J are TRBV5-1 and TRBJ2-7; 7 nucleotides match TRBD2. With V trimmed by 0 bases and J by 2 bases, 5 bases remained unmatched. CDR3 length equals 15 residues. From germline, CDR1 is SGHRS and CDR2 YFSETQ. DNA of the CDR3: TGCGCCAGCAGCTTGGCTCCTAGCGGACCCTACGAGCAGTACTTC. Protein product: CASSLAPSGPYEQYF.

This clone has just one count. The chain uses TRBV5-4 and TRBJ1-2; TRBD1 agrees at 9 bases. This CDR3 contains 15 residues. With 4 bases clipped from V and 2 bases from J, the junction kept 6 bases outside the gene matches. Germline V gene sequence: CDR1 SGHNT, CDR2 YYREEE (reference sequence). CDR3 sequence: CASSRTGARNYGYTF. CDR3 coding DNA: TGTGCCAGCAGCCGGACAGGGGCACGGAACTATGGCTACACCTTC.

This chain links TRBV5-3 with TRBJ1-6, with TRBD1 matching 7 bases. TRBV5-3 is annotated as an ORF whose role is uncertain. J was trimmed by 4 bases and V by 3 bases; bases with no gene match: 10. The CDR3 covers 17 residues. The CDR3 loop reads CARSSSAGTEYNSPLHF. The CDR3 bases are TGTGCCAGAAGCTCCTCGGCCGGGACAGAGTATAATTCACCCCTCCACTTT.

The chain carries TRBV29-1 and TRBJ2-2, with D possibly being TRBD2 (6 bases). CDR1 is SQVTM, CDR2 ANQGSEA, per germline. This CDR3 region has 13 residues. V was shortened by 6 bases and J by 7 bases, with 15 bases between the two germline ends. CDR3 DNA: TGCAGCGTCCGGACGGGGAGGAGCGGGGAGCTGTTTTTT. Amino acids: CSVRTGRSGELFF.

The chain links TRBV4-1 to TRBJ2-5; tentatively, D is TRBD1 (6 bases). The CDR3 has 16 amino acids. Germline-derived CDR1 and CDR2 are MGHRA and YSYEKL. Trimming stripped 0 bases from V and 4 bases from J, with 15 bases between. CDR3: CASSQDPPGESETQYF. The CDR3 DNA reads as TGCGCCAGCAGCCAAGACCCTCCAGGGGAGTCAGAGACCCAGTACTTC.

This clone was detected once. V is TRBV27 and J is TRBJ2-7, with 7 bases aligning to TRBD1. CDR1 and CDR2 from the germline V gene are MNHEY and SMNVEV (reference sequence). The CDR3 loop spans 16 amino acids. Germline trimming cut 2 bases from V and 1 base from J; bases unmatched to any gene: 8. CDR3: CASSLMGDRASYEQYF. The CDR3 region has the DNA TGTGCCAGCAGTTTAATGGGAGACAGGGCGTCCTACGAGCAGTACTTC.

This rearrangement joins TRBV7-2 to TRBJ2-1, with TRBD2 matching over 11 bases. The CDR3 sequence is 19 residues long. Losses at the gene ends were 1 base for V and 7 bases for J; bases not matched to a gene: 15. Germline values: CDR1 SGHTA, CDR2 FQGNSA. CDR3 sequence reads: CASSLGVGGSSGRRNEQFF. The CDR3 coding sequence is TGTGCCAGCAGCTTAGGAGTAGGGGGGTCTAGCGGGAGGAGAAATGAGCAGTTCTTC. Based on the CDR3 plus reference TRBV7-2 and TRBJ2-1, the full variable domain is GAGVSQSPSNKVTEKGKDVELRCDPISGHTALYWYRQSLGQGLEFLIYFQGNSAPDKSGLPSDRFSAERTGGSVSTLTIQRTQQEDSAVYLCASSLGVGGSSGRRNEQFFGPGTRLTVL.

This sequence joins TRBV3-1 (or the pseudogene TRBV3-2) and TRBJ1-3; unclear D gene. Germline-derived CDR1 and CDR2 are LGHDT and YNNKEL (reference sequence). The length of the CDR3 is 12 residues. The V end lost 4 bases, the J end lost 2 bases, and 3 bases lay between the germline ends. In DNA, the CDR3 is TGTGCCAGCAGCCTTACTGGAAACACCATATATTTT. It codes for CASSLTGNTIYF.

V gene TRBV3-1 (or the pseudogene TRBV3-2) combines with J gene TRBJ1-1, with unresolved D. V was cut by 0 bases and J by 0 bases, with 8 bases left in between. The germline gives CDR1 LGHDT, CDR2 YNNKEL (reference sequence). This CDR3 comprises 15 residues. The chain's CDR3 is CASSQDLRVNTEAFF. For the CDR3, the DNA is TGTGCCAGCAGCCAAGATCTTCGCGTGAACACTGAAGCTTTCTTT.

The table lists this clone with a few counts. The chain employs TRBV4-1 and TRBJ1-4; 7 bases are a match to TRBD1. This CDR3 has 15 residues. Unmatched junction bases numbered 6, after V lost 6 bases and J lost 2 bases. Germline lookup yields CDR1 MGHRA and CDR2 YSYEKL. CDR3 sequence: CASRRETGTNEKLFF. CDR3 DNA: TGCGCCAGCAGGCGAGAGACAGGGACTAATGAAAAACTGTTTTTT.

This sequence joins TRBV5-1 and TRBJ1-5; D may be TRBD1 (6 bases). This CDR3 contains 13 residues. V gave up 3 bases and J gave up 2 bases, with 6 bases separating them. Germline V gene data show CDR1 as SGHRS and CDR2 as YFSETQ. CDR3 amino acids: CASSSGGNQPQHF. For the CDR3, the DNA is TGCGCCAGCAGCTCAGGGGGCAATCAGCCCCAGCATTTT. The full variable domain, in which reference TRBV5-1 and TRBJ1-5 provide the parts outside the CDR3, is KAGVTQTPRYLIKTRGQQVTLSCSPISGHRSVSWYQQTPGQGLQFLFEYFSETQRNKGNFPGRFSGRQFSNSRSEMNVSTLELGDSALYLCASSSGGNQPQHFGDGTRLSIL.

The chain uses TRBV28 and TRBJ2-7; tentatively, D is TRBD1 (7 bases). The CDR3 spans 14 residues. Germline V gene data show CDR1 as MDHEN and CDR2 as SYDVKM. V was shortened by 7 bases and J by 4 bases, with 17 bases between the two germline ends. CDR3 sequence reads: CASTLKTGRYEQYF. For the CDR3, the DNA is TGTGCCAGCACTCTTAAGACAGGGAGGTACGAGCAGTACTTC.

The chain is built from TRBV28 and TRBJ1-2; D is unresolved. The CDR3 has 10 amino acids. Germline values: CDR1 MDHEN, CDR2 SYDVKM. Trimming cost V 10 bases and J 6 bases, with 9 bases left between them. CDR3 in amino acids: CATVHHGYTF. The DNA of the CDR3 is TGTGCCACGGTGCATCATGGCTACACCTTC.

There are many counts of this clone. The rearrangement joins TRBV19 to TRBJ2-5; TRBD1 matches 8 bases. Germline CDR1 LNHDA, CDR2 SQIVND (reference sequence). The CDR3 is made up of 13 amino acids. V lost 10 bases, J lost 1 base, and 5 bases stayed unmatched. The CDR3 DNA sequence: TGTGCCACCTCCGGGACAGGCCAAGAGACCCAGTACTTC. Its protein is CATSGTGQETQYF.

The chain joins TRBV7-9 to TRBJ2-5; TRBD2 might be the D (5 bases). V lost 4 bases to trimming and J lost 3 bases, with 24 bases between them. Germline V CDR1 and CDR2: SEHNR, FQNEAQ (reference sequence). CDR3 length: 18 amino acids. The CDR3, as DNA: TGTGCCAGCAGCTCTATCTGGACTGCAAAAGCGAGAAAAGAGACCCAGTACTTC. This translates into CASSSIWTAKARKETQYF.

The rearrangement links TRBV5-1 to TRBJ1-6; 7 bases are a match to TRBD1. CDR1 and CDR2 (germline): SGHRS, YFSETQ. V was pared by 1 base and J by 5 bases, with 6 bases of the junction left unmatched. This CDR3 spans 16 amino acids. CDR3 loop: CASSLLPGQNNSPLHF. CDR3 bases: TGCGCCAGCAGCTTGCTCCCGGGACAGAATAATTCACCCCTCCACTTT.

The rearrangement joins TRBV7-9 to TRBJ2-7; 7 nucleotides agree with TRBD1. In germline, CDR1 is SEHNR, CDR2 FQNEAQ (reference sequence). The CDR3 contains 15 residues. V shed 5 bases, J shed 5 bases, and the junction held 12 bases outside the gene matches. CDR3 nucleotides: TGTGCCAGCAGCCACGAAAGTAGACAGGGCCACGAGCAGTACTTC. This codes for CASSHESRQGHEQYF. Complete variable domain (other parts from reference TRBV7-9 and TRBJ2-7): DTGVSQNPRHKITKRGQNVTFRCDPISEHNRLYWYRQTLGQGPEFLTYFQNEAQLEKSRLLSDRFSAERPKGSFSTLEIQRTEQGDSAMYLCASSHESRQGHEQYFGPGTRLTVT.

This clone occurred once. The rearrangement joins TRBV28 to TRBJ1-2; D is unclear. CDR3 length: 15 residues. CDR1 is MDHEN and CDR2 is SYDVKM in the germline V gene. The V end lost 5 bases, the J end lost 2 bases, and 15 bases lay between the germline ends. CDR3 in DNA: TGTGCCAGCAGTGAAACGGGTTCCCTAAACTATGGCTACACCTTC. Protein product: CASSETGSLNYGYTF.

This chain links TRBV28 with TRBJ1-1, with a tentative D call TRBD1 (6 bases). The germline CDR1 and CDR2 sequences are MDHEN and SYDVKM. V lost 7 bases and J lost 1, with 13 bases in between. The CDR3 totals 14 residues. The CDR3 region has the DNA TGTGCCAGCATCTCCGAGACAGGGAACACTGAAGCTTTCTTT. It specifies CASISETGNTEAFF.

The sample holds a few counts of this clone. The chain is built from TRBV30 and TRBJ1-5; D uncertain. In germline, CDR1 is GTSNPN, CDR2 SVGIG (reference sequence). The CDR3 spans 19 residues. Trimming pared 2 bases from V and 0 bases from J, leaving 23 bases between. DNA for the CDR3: TGTGCCTGGAGTACCCGTTTTGCGGGAACGGGCCTTAGCAATCAGCCCCAGCATTTT. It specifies CAWSTRFAGTGLSNQPQHF.

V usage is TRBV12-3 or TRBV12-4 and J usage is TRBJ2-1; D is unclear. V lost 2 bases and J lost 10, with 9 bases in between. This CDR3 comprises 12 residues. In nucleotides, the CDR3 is TGTGCCAGCAGTTTAATTTTGAGGGAGCAGTTCTTC. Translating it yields CASSLILREQFF.

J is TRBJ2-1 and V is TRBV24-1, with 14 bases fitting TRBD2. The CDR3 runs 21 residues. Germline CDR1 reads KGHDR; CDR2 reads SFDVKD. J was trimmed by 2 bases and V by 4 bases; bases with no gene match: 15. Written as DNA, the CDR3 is TGTGCCACCAGTGAACCAAATCCCGGGACTAGCGGGAGCGGGGCCTACAATGAGCAGTTCTTC. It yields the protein CATSEPNPGTSGSGAYNEQFF.

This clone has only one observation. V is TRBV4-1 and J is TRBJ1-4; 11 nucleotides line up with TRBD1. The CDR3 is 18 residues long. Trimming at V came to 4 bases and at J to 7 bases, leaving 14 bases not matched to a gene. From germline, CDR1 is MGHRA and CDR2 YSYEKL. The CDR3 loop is CASSLTGQGAAEREKLFF. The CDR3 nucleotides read TGCGCCAGCAGCCTAACAGGACAGGGGGCGGCTGAACGTGAAAAACTGTTTTTT.

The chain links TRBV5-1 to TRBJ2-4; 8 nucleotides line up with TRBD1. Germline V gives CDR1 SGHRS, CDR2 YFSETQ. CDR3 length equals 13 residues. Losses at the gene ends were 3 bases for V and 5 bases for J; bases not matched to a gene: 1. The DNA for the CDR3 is TGCGCCAGCAGCTGGGGACAGGAAAACATTCAGTACTTC. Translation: CASSWGQENIQYF.

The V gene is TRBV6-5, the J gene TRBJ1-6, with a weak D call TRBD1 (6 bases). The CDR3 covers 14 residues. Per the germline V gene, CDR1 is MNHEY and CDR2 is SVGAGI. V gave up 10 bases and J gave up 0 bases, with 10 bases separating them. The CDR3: CAISDSSYNSPLHF. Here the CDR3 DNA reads TGTGCCATTTCGGACAGCTCCTATAATTCACCCCTCCACTTT.

CDR3 sequence (DNA): TGTGCCAGCAGCTTAGATCGAGGGTTTCAGCCCCAGCATTTT. Its protein product is CASSLDRGFQPQHF. The chain links TRBV7-8 to TRBJ1-5; D gene unclear. Germline V gene lookup returns CDR1 SGHVS and CDR2 FQNEAQ. This CDR3 spans 14 amino acids. The V gene lost 1 base and the J gene lost 6 bases, with 10 bases spanning the gap.